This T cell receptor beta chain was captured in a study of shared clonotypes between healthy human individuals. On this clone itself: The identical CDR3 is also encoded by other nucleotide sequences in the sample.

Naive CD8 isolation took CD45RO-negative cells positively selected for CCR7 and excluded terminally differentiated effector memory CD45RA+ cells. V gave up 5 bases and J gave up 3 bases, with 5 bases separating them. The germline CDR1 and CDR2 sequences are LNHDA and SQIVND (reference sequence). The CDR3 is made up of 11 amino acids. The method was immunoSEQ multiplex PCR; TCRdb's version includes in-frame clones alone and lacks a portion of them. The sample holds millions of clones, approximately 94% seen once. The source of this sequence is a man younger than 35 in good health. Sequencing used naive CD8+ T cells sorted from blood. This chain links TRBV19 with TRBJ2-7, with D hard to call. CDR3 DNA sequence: TGTGCCAGTAGTTCAGGCTACGAGCAGTACTTC. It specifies CASSSGYEQYF.